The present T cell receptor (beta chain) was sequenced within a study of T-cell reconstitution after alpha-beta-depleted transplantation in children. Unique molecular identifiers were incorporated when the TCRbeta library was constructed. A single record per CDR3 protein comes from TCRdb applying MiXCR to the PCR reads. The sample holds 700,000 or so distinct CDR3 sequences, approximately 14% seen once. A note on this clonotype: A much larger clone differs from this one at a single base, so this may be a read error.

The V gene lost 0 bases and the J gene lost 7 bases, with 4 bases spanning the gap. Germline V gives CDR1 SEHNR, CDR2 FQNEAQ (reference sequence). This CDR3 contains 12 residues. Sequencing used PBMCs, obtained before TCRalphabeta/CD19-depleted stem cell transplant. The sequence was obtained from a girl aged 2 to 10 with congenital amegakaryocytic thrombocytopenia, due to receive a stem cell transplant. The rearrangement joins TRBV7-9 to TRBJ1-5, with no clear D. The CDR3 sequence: CASSLAEQPQHF. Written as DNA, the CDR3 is TGTGCCAGCAGCTTAGCTGAGCAGCCCCAGCATTTT.